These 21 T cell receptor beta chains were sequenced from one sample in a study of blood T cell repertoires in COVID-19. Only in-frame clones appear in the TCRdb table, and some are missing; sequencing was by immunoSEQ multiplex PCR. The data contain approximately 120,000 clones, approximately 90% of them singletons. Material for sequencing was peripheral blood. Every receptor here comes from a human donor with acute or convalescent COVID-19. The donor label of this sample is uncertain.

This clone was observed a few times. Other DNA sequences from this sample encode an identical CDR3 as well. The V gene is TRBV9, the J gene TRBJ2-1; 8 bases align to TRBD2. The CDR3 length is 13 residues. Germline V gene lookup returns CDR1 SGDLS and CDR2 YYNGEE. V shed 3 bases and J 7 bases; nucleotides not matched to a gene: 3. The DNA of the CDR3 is TGTGCCAGCAGCGGGACTAGCCGAAATGAGCAGTTCTTC. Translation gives CASSGTSRNEQFF.

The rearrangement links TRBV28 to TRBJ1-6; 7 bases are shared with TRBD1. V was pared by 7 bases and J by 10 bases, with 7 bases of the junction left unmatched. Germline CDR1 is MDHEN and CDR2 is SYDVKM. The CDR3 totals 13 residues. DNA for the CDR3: TGTGCCAGCATCCGACAGGGAGACTCACCCCTCCACTTT. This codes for CASIRQGDSPLHF. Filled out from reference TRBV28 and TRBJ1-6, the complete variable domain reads DVKVTQSSRYLVKRTGEKVFLECVQDMDHENMFWYRQDPGLGLRLIYFSYDVKMKEKGDIPEGYSVSREKKERFSLILESASTNQTSMYLCASIRQGDSPLHFGNGTRLTVT.

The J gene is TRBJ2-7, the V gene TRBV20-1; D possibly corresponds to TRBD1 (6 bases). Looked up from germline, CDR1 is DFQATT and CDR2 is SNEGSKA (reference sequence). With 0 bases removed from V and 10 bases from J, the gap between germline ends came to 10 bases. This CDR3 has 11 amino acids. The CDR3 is CSAREGQLQYF. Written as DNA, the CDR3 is TGCAGTGCTAGAGAGGGACAATTACAGTACTTC.

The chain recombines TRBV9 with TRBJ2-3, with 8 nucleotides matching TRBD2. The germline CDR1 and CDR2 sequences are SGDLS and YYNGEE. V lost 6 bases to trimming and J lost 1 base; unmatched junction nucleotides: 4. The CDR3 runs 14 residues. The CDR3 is CASMRGDGTDTQYF. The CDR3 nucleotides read TGTGCCAGCATGCGGGGGGACGGCACAGATACGCAGTATTTT.

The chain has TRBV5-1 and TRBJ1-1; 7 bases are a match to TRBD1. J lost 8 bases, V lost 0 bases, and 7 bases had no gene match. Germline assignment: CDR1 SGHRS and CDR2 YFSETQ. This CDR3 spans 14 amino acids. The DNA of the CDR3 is TGCGCCAGCAGCTTGGTCGGGACAGCCCCGGAAGCTTTCTTT. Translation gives CASSLVGTAPEAFF.

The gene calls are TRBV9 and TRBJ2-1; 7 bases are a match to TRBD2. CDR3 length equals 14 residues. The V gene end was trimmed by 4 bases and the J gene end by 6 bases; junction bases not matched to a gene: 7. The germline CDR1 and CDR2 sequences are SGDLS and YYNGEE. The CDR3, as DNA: TGTGCCAGCAGCCCCCGACTAGCATCCAATGAGCAGTTCTTC. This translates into CASSPRLASNEQFF.

CDR3 DNA: TGTGCCAGCAGCTTCGGGCTAGCGGGAGTCACCGGGGAGCTGTTTTTT. Translation: CASSFGLAGVTGELFF. The chain has TRBV5-4 and TRBJ2-2; 10 nucleotides align to TRBD2. J was trimmed by 4 bases and V by 2 bases; bases with no gene match: 5. Germline V gene lookup returns CDR1 SGHNT and CDR2 YYREEE (reference sequence). This CDR3 spans 16 amino acids.

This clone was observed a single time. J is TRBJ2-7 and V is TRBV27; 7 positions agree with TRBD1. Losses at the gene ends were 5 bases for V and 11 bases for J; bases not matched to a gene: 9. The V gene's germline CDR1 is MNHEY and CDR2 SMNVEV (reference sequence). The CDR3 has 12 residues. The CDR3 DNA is TGTGCCAGCAGTCTCCTAGGACAGGTAGAGTACTTC. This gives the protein CASSLLGQVEYF.

The CDR3 protein is CASSLGQGAREQYF. Here the CDR3 DNA reads TGTGCCAGCAGCTTAGGACAGGGGGCGAGAGAGCAGTACTTC. This rearrangement joins TRBV5-6 to TRBJ2-7; 11 bases are a match to TRBD1. Germline CDR1 and CDR2: SGHDT and YYEEEE. CDR3 length equals 14 residues. After removal of 2 bases from V and 7 bases from J, the junction contained 5 bases not matched to a gene.

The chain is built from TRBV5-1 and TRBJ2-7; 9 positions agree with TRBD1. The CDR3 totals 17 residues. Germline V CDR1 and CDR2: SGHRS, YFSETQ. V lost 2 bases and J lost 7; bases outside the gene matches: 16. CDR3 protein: CASSFPKSGTGLEEQYF. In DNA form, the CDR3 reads TGCGCCAGCAGCTTTCCCAAGTCCGGGACAGGGTTGGAGGAGCAGTACTTC.

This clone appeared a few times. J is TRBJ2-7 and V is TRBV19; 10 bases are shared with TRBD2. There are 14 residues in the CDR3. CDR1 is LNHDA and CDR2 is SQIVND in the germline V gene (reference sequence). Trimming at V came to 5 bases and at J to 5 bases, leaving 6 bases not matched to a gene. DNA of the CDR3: TGTGCCAGTAGTCTCCTCAGCGGGAGGGACGAGCAGTACTTC. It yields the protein CASSLLSGRDEQYF. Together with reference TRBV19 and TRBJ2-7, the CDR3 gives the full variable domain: DGGITQSPKYLFRKEGQNVTLSCEQNLNHDAMYWYRQDPGQGLRLIYYSQIVNDFQKGDIAEGYSVSREKKESFPLTVTSAQKNPTAFYLCASSLLSGRDEQYFGPGTRLTVT.

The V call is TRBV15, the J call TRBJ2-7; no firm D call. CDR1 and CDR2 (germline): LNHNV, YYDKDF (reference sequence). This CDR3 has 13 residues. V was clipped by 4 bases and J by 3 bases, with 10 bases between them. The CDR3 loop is CATSTWRNYEQYF. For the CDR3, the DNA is TGTGCCACCAGCACCTGGCGGAACTACGAGCAGTACTTC.

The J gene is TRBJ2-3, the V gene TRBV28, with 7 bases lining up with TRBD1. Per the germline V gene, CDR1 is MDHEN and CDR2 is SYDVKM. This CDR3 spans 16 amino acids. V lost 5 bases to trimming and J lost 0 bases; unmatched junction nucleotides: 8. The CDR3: CASSATGLVSTDTQYF. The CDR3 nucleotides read TGTGCCAGCAGTGCGACAGGGTTGGTAAGCACAGATACGCAGTATTTT.

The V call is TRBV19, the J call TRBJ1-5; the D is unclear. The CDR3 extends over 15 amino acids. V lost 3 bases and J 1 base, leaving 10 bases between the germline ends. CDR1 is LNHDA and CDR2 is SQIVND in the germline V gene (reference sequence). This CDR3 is CASSIRGSSNQPQHF. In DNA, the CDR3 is TGTGCCAGTAGTATTCGGGGTTCGAGCAATCAGCCCCAGCATTTT.

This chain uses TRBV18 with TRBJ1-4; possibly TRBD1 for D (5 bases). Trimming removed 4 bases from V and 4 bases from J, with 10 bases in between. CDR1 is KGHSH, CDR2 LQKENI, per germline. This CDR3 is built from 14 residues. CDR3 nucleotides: TGTGCCAGCTCACGATCAGGGATTAATGAAAAACTGTTTTTT. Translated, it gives CASSRSGINEKLFF.

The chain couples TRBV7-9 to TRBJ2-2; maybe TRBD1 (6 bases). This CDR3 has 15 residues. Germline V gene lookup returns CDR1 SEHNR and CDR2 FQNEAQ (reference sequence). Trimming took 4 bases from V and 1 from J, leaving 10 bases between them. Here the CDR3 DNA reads TGTGCCAGCAGCTCCGGGACACGGAACACCGGGGAGCTGTTTTTT. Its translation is CASSSGTRNTGELFF.

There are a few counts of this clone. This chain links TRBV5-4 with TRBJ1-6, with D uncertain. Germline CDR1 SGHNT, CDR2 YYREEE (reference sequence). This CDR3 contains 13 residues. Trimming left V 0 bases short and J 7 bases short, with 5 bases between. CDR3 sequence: CASSLAQNSPLHF. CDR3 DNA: TGTGCCAGCAGCTTGGCACAGAATTCACCCCTCCACTTT.

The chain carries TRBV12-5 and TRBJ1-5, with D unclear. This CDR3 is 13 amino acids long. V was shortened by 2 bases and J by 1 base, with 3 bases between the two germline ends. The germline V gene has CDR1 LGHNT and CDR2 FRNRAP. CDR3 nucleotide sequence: TGTGCTAGTGGTTTGCTCAGCAATCAGCCCCAGCATTTT. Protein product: CASGLLSNQPQHF.

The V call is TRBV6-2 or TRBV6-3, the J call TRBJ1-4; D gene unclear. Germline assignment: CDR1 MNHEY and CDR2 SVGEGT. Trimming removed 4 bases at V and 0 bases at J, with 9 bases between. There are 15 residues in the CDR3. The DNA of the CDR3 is TGTGCCAGCAGTTCCCGTGGAGCAACTAATGAAAAACTGTTTTTT. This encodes CASSSRGATNEKLFF.

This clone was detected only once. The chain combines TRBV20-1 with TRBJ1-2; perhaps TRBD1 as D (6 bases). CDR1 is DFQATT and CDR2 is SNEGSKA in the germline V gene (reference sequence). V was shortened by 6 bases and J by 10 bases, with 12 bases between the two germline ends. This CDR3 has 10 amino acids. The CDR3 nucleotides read TGCAGTGCCCACAGGGTTGTCTACACCTTC. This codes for CSAHRVVYTF.

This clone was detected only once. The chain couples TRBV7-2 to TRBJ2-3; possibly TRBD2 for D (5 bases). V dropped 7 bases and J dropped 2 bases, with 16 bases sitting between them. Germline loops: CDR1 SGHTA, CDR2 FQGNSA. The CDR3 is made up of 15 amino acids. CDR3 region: CASTPSVGDTDTQYF. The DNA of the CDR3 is TGTGCCAGCACGCCATCGGTGGGAGACACAGATACGCAGTATTTT.